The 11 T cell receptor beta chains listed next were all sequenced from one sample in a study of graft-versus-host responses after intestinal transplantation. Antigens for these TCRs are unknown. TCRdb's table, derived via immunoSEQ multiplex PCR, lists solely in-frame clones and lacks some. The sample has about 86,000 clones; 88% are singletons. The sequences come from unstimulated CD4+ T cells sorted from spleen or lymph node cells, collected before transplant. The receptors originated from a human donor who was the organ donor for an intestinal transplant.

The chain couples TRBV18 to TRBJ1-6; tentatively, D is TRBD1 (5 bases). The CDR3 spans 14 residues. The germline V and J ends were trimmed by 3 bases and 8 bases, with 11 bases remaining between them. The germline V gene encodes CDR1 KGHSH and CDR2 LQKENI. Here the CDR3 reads CASSPGREDSPLHF. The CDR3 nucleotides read TGTGCCAGCTCACCGGGCAGGGAGGATTCACCCCTCCACTTT.

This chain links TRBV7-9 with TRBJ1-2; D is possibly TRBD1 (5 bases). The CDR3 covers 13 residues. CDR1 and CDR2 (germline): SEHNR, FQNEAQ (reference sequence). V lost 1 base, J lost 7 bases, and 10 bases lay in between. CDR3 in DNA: TGTGCCAGCAGCTTAGACGGGGGAAGTGGCTACACCTTC. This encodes CASSLDGGSGYTF.

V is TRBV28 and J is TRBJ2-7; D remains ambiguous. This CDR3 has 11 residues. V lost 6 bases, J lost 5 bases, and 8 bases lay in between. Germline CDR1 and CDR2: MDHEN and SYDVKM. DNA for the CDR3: TGTGCCAGCAGGACAACCCACGAGCAGTACTTC. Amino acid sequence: CASRTTHEQYF.

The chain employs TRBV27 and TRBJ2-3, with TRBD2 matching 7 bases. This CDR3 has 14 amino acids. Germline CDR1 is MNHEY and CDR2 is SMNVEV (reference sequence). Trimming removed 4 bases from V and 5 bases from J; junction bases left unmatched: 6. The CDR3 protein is CASSSPGRGDTQYF. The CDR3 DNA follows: TGTGCCAGCAGTTCGCCAGGGAGGGGAGATACGCAGTATTTT.

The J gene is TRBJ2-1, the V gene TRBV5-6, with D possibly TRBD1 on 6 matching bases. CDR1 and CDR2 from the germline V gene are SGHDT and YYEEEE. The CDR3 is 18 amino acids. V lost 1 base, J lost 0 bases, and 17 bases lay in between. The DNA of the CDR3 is TGTGCCAGCAGCTTGTACTTAAGGACAGCTAGCTCCTACAATGAGCAGTTCTTC. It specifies CASSLYLRTASSYNEQFF.

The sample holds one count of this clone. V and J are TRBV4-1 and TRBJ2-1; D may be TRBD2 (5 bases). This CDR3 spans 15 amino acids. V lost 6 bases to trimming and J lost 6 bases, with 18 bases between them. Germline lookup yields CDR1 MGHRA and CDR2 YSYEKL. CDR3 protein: CASSPLATGGNEQFF. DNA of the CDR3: TGCGCCAGCAGTCCGCTAGCTACGGGTGGCAATGAGCAGTTCTTC.

The CDR3 loop reads CATSMSEGTGTSPLHF. CDR3 nucleotide sequence: TGTGCCACCAGCATGAGCGAGGGGACAGGGACTTCACCCCTCCACTTT. J is TRBJ1-6 and V is TRBV15, with TRBD1 matching 9 bases. The V gene end was trimmed by 4 bases and the J gene end by 9 bases; junction bases not matched to a gene: 10. From germline, CDR1 is LNHNV and CDR2 YYDKDF (reference sequence). The CDR3 runs to 16 residues.

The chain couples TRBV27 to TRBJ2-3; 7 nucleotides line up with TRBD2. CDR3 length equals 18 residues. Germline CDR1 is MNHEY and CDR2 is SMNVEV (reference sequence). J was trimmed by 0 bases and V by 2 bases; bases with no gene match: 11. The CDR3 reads CASSLRSRGYPSTDTQYF. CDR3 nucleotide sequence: TGTGCCAGCAGTTTACGATCGCGGGGGTACCCTAGCACAGATACGCAGTATTTT.

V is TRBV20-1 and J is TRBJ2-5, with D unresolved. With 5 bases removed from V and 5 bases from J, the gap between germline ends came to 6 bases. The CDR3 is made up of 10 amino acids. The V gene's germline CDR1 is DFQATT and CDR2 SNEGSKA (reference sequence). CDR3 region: CSASSETQYF. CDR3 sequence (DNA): TGCAGTGCTTCGTCGGAGACCCAGTACTTC.

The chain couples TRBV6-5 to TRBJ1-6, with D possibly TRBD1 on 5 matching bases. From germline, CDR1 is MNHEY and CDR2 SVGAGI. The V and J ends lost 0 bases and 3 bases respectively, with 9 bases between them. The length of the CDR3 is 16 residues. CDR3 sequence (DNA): TGTGCCAGCAGTTACTCGGGGGGTAGCTATAATTCACCCCTCCACTTT. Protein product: CASSYSGGSYNSPLHF.

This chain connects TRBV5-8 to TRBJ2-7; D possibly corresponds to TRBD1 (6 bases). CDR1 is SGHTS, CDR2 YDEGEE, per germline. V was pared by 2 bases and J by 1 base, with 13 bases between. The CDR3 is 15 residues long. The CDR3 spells CASSLPGATSYEQYF. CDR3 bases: TGTGCCAGCAGCTTACCAGGGGCCACATCCTACGAGCAGTACTTC.